The entry below describes one T cell receptor beta chain. Its antigen has not been determined. It has no much larger one-base neighbor in the sample; base qualities were not kept. Sequences SGHRS (CDR1) and YFSETQ (CDR2) are obtained from the germline V gene. V has 2 bases trimmed and J has 3 bases trimmed; junction bases matching no gene number 7. The CDR3 spans 15 residues, from the cysteine through the phenylalanine. The kept DNA is CDR3 alone, 45 bases in frame from the first base. This sample was included in a study of T-cell reconstitution after alpha-beta-depleted transplantation in children (dated by TCRdb to about 2016). Study-wide context: The study quantitatively tracked T-cell immune reconstitution after TCRalphabeta/CD19-depleted allogeneic hematopoietic cell transplantation in children using TCR repertoire profiling.

The label giving this sample's time point can be read as: day 60 (about 2 months) after transplantation. The sample's treatment or condition label is to be understood as: allogeneic hematopoietic cell transplantation with graft depleted of TCRalphabeta T cells and CD19 B cells. The transplant recipients were children given TCRalphabeta/CD19-depleted allogeneic hematopoietic cell grafts. Paper-wide results and their limitations: Over subsequent months, a decline in hyperexpanded clone frequencies was noted, and after one year, T-cell counts and TCRbeta diversity were mostly ascribed to newly produced T cells. The apparently early recovery of alphabetaT-cell counts about two months after transplant reportedly depended on only several hundred rapidly expanded clones that came from non-depleted graft cells. In some patients, high TCRbeta diversity at day 60 was attributed to recipient T cells and intrathymic progenitors that had survived conditioning.

Preparation of the library involved PCR. TCRdb shows the sequencer as Illumina HiSeq 2500. To normalize quantification of the TCRbeta repertoire, the TCR libraries were built with molecular barcoding that relied on unique molecular identifiers. The public reads were reprocessed in TCRdb via fastp at Q25 and MiXCR, keeping in-frame beta chains. Each record represents a unique CDR3 protein, reported with the most common genes and DNA among its rows. The sample table records 7,000 to 9,500 distinct CDR3 sequences; 17% of these occur just once. The top ten clones comprise 88% of the sample. The TCR was taken from a girl less than two years old who had a stem cell transplant for combined immunodeficiency, so the T cells may come from the graft donor. The V and J genes are TRBV5-1 and TRBJ2-7; the central 8 bases match TRBD1. This specimen consisted of PBMCs, mostly from graft donor cells, obtained 60 days after TCRalphabeta/CD19-depleted stem cell transplant. The encoded CDR3 is CASSFNGQGIYEQYF. In nucleotides, the sequence is TGCGCCAGCAGCTTCAATGGACAGGGAATCTACGAGCAGTACTTC. The CDR3 plus the reference TRBV5-1 and TRBJ2-7 genes for the other parts give the full variable domain: KAGVTQTPRYLIKTRGQQVTLSCSPISGHRSVSWYQQTPGQGLQFLFEYFSETQRNKGNFPGRFSGRQFSNSRSEMNVSTLELGDSALYLCASSFNGQGIYEQYFGPGTRLTVT.